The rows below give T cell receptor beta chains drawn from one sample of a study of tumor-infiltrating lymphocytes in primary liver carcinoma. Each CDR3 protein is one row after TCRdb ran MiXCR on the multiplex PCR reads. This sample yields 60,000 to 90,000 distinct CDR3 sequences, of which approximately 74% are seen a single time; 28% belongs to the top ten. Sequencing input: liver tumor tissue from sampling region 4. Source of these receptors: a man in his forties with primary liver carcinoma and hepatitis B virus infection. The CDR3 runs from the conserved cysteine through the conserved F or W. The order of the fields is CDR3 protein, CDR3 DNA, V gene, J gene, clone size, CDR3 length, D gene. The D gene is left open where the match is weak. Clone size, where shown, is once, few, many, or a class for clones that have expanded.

CASRPSQGSYEQYF	TGTGCCAGCAGACCCAGCCAGGGGAGCTACGAGCAGTACTTC	TRBV28	TRBJ2-7	many	14	NA
CANSWGETDTQYF	TGTGCCAACAGCTGGGGTGAGACGGATACGCAGTATTTT	TRBV11-3	TRBJ2-3	NA	13	NA
CANLPSGVYTGELFF	TGTGCCAACCTCCCGTCGGGAGTGTACACCGGGGAGCTGTTTTTT	TRBV11-2	TRBJ2-2	NA	15	NA
CASSQDSDKRAQFF	TGCGCCAGCAGCCAAGATTCGGACAAGCGGGCTCAGTTCTTC	TRBV4-2	TRBJ2-1	NA	14	NA
CSVEIEEQGVYEQYF	TGCAGCGTTGAAATAGAAGAACAGGGGGTCTACGAGCAGTACTTC	TRBV29-1	TRBJ2-7	NA	15	TRBD1
CVSSRTEYNEQFF	TGTGTAAGCAGCCGGACGGAGTACAATGAGCAGTTCTTC	TRBV6-6	TRBJ2-1	NA	13	NA
CASSFGLAGGLSSYSEQFF	TGTGCCAGCAGCTTCGGACTAGCGGGAGGGTTAAGTTCCTACAGTGAGCAGTTCTTC	TRBV7-4	TRBJ2-1	NA	19	TRBD2
CASSGDETYKQYF	TGTGCCAGCAGCGGGGACGAGACCTACAAGCAGTACTTC	TRBV7-8	TRBJ2-7	once	13	NA
CASSLGALSEFQETQYF	TGTGCCAGCAGCTTAGGGGCATTGTCCGAGTTTCAAGAGACTCAGTACTTC	TRBV11-2	TRBJ2-5	NA	17	NA
CGSSLGTSGNSEQFF	TGTGGCAGCAGCTTAGGGACTAGCGGGAACAGTGAGCAGTTCTTC	TRBV11-2	TRBJ2-1	NA	15	TRBD2
CSAEIGQGDGYTF	TGCAGTGCCGAAATAGGACAGGGCGATGGCTACACCTTC	TRBV20-1	TRBJ1-2	NA	13	TRBD1
CASSLKRQGLSSTDTQYF	TGTGCCAGCAGCTTAAAACGGCAGGGTCTCTCTAGCACAGATACGCAGTATTTT	TRBV7-9	TRBJ2-3	many	18	NA
CASSKELAVSTDTQHF	TGTGCCAGCAGCAAGGAATTAGCGGTTAGCACAGATACGCAGCATTTT	TRBV11-1	TRBJ1-5	NA	16	NA
CASSTTRERQHF	TGTGCCAGCAGTACCACTCGGGAGCGCCAACATTTT	TRBV12-3/TRBV12-4	TRBJ1-5	NA	12	NA
CASSFDLQFSYEQYF	TGCGCCAGCAGCTTCGACTTACAGTTCTCCTACGAGCAGTACTTC	TRBV11-1	TRBJ2-7	NA	15	NA
CASSLDLYAGGPVYNEQFF	TGTGCCAGCAGCTTAGATCTTTATGCGGGAGGGCCGGTCTACAATGAGCAGTTCTTC	TRBV11-3	TRBJ2-1	NA	19	TRBD2
CASSQPGSIFYTF	TGCGCCAGCAGCCAGCCAGGCAGCATCTTTTACACCTTC	TRBV4-1	TRBJ1-2	NA	13	NA
CASSQTGVPGPCNEQYF	TGTGCCAGCAGTCAAACCGGGGTCCCCGGGCCGTGCAATGAGCAGTACTTC	TRBV5-6	TRBJ2-7	NA	17	NA
CASSPGGGPQTQYF	TGTGCCAGCAGTCCAGGAGGGGGCCCGCAGACCCAGTACTTC	TRBV7-3	TRBJ2-5	many	14	NA
CASSPTTGSSYNGQFF	TGCGCCAGCAGTCCCACTACCGGGAGCTCCTACAATGGGCAATTCTTC	TRBV10-2	TRBJ2-1	NA	16	NA
CASSVSRGGFVTGELSF	TGTGCCAGCAGCGTCTCCAGAGGGGGGTTTGTCACCGGGGAGCTGTCTTTT	TRBV7-8	TRBJ2-2	NA	17	NA
CASVGQGSDEQFF	TGTGCCAGCGTGGGACAGGGCAGTGATGAGCAGTTCTTC	TRBV7-8	TRBJ2-1	many	13	TRBD1
CASSHRQGLGNEQFF	TGTGCCAGCAGTCATCGACAGGGATTAGGGAATGAGCAGTTCTTC	TRBV6-4	TRBJ2-1	NA	15	TRBD1
CASSQETGGRTEAFF	TGTGCTAGCAGCCAAGAGACAGGGGGAAGGACTGAAGCTTTCTTT	TRBV4-2	TRBJ1-1	NA	15	TRBD1
CASSSSSSGYERYF	TGTGCCAGCAGTTCCTCCTCTAGCGGATACGAGCGGTACTTC	TRBV28	TRBJ2-7	NA	14	TRBD2
CANSYRVENSNQPQHF	TGTGCCAACAGTTACCGAGTAGAGAATAGCAATCAGCCTCAGCATTTT	TRBV6-6	TRBJ1-5	NA	16	NA
CVSSALAGGPNEQFF	TGTGTCAGCAGTGCCCTAGCGGGAGGGCCAAATGAGCAGTTCTTC	TRBV25-1	TRBJ2-1	NA	15	TRBD2